What follows are 4 T cell receptor beta chains derived from one specimen sequenced in a study of blood T cell repertoires in COVID-19. Sequencing used immunoSEQ multiplex PCR; TCRdb keeps in-frame clones, though not all of them. The sample holds approximately 10,000 clones, roughly 89% seen once. The sequencing sample was made of peripheral blood. These receptor sequences come from a woman aged 60 to 75 with active COVID-19.

The CDR3 region is CASSLAAPEAFF. The CDR3 bases are TGTGCCAGCAGTTTAGCGGCACCTGAAGCTTTCTTT. The chain is built from TRBV28 and TRBJ1-1; no definite D call. The V and J ends lost 2 bases and 6 bases respectively, with 7 bases between them. The length of the CDR3 is 12 residues. Germline loops: CDR1 MDHEN, CDR2 SYDVKM. The variable domain in full, with the rest retrieved from reference TRBV28 and TRBJ1-1, is DVKVTQSSRYLVKRTGEKVFLECVQDMDHENMFWYRQDPGLGLRLIYFSYDVKMKEKGDIPEGYSVSREKKERFSLILESASTNQTSMYLCASSLAAPEAFFGQGTRLTVV.

The chain couples TRBV6-8 to TRBJ2-7, with D hard to call. From germline, CDR1 is MNHGY and CDR2 SAAAGT. The germline V and J ends were trimmed by 8 bases and 6 bases, with 11 bases remaining between them. There are 11 residues in the CDR3. The CDR3 region is CASRPRCEQYV. DNA of the CDR3: TGTGCCAGCCGACCTAGGTGCGAGCAGTACGTC.

This clone was seen just once. The gene calls are TRBV19 and TRBJ2-1; 13 bases align to TRBD2. Trimming cost V 5 bases and J 12 bases; bases outside gene matches: 13. CDR1 and CDR2 from the germline V gene are LNHDA and SQIVND (reference sequence). CDR3 length equals 16 residues. The CDR3 DNA sequence: TGTGCCAGTAGTCAAGACCATACTAGCGGGGGGGCAGGGCAGTTCTTC. This encodes CASSQDHTSGGAGQFF. The full variable domain, in which reference TRBV19 and TRBJ2-1 provide the parts outside the CDR3, is DGGITQSPKYLFRKEGQNVTLSCEQNLNHDAMYWYRQDPGQGLRLIYYSQIVNDFQKGDIAEGYSVSREKKESFPLTVTSAQKNPTAFYLCASSQDHTSGGAGQFFGPGTRLTVL.

This rearrangement joins TRBV5-6 to TRBJ1-6, with 11 bases lining up with TRBD1. Trimming at V came to 0 bases and at J to 10 bases, leaving 6 bases not matched to a gene. The CDR3 extends over 16 amino acids. CDR1 SGHDT and CDR2 YYEEEE come from the germline V gene. The CDR3 DNA follows: TGTGCCAGCAGCTTGGATGGACAGGGGGCTTGGTCACCCCTCCACTTT. Its protein product is CASSLDGQGAWSPLHF. Looking up the rest from reference TRBV5-6 and TRBJ1-6 gives the full variable domain: DAGVTQSPTHLIKTRGQQVTLRCSPKSGHDTVSWYQQALGQGPQFIFQYYEEEERQRGNFPDRFSGHQFPNYSSELNVNALLLGDSALYLCASSLDGQGAWSPLHFGNGTRLTVT.